The rows below give T cell receptor beta chains drawn from one sample of a study of T-cell memory formation after mild COVID-19. TCRdb re-called the 5' RACE reads through MiXCR, storing one row per CDR3 protein. The sample has 250,000 or so distinct CDR3 sequences, under 20% seen once; the top ten hold 23%. Material for sequencing was PBMCs or a T cell subset sorted from them (not recorded which). The receptors originated from a man in his late teens or twenties who had mild COVID-19 (a few samples of this study predate the infection). Cell type and time point are not known. Both conserved end residues are part of each CDR3.

j_call v_call cdr3_aa
TRBJ1-2 TRBV9 CASSVVVQGSLGYTF
TRBJ2-3 TRBV18 CASSQRGQSTDTQYF
TRBJ2-1 TRBV2 CASSGLSGGHNEQFF
TRBJ2-7 TRBV6-5 CASRGQGLGNEQYF
TRBJ2-7 TRBV20-1 CSAQKATGYEQYF
TRBJ1-6 TRBV12-3/TRBV12-4 CASSREGAVNSPLHF
TRBJ2-4 TRBV4-1 CASSQDHGGIQYF
TRBJ2-6 TRBV10-3 CAISDSGGAGANVLTF
TRBJ2-2 TRBV5-6 CASSISGTGPTGELFF
TRBJ2-1 TRBV20-1 CSADASGGASEQFF
TRBJ2-1 TRBV7-2 CASTRGDSTYNEQFF
TRBJ2-3 TRBV30 CAWRRDSPDTQYF
TRBJ2-7 TRBV6-2/TRBV6-3 CASSHGGYEQYF
TRBJ2-5 TRBV6-5 CASSYEGRETQYF
TRBJ2-1 TRBV12-3/TRBV12-4 CASSFGVVYNEQFF
TRBJ1-1 TRBV7-2 CASSSSPRTGLGTEAFF
TRBJ2-1 TRBV6-4 CASSDRGGPQFF
TRBJ1-4 TRBV5-1 CASSFSWGRNEKLFF
TRBJ2-6 TRBV7-9 CASSARGPYSGANVLTF
TRBJ1-6 TRBV6-5 CASSYGHLSPLHF
TRBJ2-7 TRBV2 CASSVREQYF
TRBJ2-1 TRBV20-1 CSASQHEQFF
TRBJ1-4 TRBV6-5 CASSYYPGQGEKLFF
TRBJ2-2 TRBV25-1 CASSPSGRGAGELFF
TRBJ2-5 TRBV19 CASSMNPDQETQYF
TRBJ1-1 TRBV7-9 CASSLPMNTEAFF
TRBJ2-1 TRBV7-2 CASSLSFSGSSYNEQFF